This TCR beta chain was captured by sequencing in a study of T-cell memory formation after mild COVID-19. Study as a whole: Largely donor-specific sequence clusters came from a couple of donors.

The CDR3 sequence is 16 residues long. Trimming took off 4 bases at V and 2 bases at J, with 16 bases between the two ends. This clonotype was seen at least ten times. TCRdb passed the 5' RACE reads through MiXCR, listing each CDR3 protein once. The sample yields 250,000 to 300,000 distinct CDR3 sequences, 15% to 20% seen once. The specimen sequenced was PBMCs or a T cell subset sorted from them (not recorded which). The rearrangement links TRBV12-3 or TRBV12-4 to TRBJ2-3; D might be TRBD1 (6 bases). This clonotype was obtained from a man aged 18 to 29 who had mild COVID-19 (a few samples of this study predate the infection). Cell type and time point are not known. Here the CDR3 reads CASSSGAGSFTDTQYF. CDR3 DNA sequence: TGTGCCAGCAGTTCAGGGGCCGGTTCCTTCACAGATACGCAGTATTTT.